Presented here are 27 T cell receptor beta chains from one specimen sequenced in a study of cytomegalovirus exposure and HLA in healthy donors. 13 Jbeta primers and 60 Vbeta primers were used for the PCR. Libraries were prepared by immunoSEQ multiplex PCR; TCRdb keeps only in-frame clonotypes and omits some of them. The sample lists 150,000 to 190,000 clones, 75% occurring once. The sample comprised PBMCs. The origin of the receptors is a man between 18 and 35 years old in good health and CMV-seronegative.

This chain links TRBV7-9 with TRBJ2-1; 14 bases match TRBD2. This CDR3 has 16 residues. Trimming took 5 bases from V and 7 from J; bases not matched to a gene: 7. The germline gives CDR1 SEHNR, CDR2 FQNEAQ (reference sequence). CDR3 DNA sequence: TGTGCCAGCAGCCCAGCCCGGACTAGCGGGAGGAATGAGCAGTTCTTC. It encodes CASSPARTSGRNEQFF.

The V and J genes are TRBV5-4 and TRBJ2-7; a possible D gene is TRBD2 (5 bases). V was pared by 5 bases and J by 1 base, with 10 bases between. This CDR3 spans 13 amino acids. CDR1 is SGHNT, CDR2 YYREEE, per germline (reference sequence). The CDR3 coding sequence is TGTGCCAGCAGTGAGGGCAGGTCCTACGAGCAGTACTTC. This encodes CASSEGRSYEQYF.

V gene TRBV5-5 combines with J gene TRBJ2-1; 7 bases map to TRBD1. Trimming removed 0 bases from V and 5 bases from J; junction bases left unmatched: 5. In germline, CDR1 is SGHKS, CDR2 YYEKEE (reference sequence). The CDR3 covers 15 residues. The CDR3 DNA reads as TGTGCCAGCAGCTTGGCCATGACAGGGAACAATGAGCAGTTCTTC. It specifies CASSLAMTGNNEQFF. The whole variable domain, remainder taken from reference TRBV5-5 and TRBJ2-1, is DAGVTQSPTHLIKTRGQQVTLRCSPISGHKSVSWYQQVLGQGPQFIFQYYEKEERGRGNFPDRFSARQFPNYSSELNVNALLLGDSALYLCASSLAMTGNNEQFFGPGTRLTVL.

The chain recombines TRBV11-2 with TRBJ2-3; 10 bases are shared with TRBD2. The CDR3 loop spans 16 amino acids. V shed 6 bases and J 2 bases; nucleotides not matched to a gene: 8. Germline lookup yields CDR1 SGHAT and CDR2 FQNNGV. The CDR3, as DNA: TGTGCCAGCAGGCCCGGGACTAGCGAATTCACAGATACGCAGTATTTT. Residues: CASRPGTSEFTDTQYF.

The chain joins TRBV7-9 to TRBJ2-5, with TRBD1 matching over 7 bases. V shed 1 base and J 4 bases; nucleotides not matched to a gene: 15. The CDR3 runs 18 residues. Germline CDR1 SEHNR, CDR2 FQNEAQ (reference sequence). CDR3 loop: CASSLGWTGGRVRETQYF. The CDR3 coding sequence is TGTGCCAGCAGCTTAGGTTGGACAGGCGGACGTGTAAGAGAGACCCAGTACTTC.

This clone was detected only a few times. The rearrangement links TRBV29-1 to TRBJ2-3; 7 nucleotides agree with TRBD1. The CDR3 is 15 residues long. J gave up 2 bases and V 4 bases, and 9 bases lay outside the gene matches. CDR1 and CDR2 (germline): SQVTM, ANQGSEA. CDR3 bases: TGCAGCGTTGCCGGGACCGGGACAGCCACAGATACGCAGTATTTT. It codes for CSVAGTGTATDTQYF.

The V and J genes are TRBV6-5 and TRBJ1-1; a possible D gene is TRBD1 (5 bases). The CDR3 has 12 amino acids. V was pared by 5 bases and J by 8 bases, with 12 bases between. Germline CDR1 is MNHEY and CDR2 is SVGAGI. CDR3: CASSPDRREAFF. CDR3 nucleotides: TGTGCCAGCAGTCCCGACAGACGAGAAGCTTTCTTT.

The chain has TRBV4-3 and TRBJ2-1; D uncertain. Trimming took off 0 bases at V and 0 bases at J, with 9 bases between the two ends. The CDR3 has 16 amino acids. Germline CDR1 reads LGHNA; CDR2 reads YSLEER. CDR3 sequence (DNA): TGCGCCAGCAGCCAAGAAGCAGCGACCTCCTACAATGAGCAGTTCTTC. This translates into CASSQEAATSYNEQFF.

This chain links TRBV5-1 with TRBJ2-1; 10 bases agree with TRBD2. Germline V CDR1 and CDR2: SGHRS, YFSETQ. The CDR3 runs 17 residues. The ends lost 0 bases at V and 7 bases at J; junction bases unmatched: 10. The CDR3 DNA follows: TGCGCCAGCAGCTTGGTCCCCGACGCTAGCGGGAGTAATGAGCAGTTCTTC. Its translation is CASSLVPDASGSNEQFF.

The CDR3 here is CASSESSGTVSGANVLTF. The CDR3 DNA is TGTGCCAGCAGCGAGTCTAGCGGGACGGTCTCTGGGGCCAACGTCCTGACTTTC. This sequence joins TRBV27 and TRBJ2-6; TRBD2 matches 9 bases. CDR1 MNHEY and CDR2 SMNVEV come from the germline V gene (reference sequence). Germline trimming cut 6 bases from V and 0 bases from J; bases unmatched to any gene: 9. CDR3 length: 18 amino acids.

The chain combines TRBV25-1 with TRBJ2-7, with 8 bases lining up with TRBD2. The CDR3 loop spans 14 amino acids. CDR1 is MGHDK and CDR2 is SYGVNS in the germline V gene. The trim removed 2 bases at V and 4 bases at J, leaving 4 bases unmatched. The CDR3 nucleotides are TGTGCCAGCAGTGAACCAGGGACTAGATACGAGCAGTACTTC. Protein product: CASSEPGTRYEQYF.

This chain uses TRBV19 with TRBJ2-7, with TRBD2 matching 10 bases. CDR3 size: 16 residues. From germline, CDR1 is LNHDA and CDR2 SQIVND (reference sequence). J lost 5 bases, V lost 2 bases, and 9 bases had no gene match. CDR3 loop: CASSILASGSYDEQYF. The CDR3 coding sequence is TGTGCCAGTAGTATATTAGCTAGCGGGAGTTATGACGAGCAGTACTTC.

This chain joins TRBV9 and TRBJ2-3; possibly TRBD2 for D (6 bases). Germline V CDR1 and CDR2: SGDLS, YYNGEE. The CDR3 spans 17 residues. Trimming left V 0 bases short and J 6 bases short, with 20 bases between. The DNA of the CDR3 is TGTGCCAGCAGCGTAGGGGTCCCTCGTTCGGGAGAGGATACGCAGTATTTT. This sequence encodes CASSVGVPRSGEDTQYF. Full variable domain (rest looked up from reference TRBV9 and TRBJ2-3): DSGVTQTPKHLITATGQRVTLRCSPRSGDLSVYWYQQSLDQGLQFLIQYYNGEERAKGNILERFSAQQFPDLHSELNLSSLELGDSALYFCASSVGVPRSGEDTQYFGPGTRLTVL.

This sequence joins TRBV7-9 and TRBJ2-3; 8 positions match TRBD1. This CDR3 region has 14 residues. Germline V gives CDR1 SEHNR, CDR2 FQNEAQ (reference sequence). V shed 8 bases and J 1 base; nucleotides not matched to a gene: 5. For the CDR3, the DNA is TGTGCCAGCCCCCAGGGGGCAGGCACAGATACGCAGTATTTT. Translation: CASPQGAGTDTQYF.

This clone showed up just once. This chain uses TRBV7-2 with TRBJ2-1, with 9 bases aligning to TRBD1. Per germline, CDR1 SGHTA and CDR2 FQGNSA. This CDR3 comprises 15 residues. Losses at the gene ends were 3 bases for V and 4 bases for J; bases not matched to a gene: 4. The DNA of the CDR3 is TGTGCCAGCAGCTTGGTGGGACAGGGTTACAATGAGCAGTTCTTC. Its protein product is CASSLVGQGYNEQFF.

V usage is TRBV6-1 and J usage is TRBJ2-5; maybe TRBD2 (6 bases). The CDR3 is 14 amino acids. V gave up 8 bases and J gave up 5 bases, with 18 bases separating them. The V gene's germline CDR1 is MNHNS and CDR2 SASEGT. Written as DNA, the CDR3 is TGTGCCAGCTTGAAAGGCGGGATAGGGGAGACCCAGTACTTC. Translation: CASLKGGIGETQYF.

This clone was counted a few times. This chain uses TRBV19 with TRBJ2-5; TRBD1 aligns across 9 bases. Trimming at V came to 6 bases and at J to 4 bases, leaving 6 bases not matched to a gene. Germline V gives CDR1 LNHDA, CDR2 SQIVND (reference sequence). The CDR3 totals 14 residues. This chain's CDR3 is CASSRTGVTETQYF. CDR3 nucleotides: TGTGCCAGTAGCCGGACAGGGGTGACAGAGACCCAGTACTTC. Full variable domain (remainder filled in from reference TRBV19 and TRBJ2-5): DGGITQSPKYLFRKEGQNVTLSCEQNLNHDAMYWYRQDPGQGLRLIYYSQIVNDFQKGDIAEGYSVSREKKESFPLTVTSAQKNPTAFYLCASSRTGVTETQYFGPGTRLLVL.

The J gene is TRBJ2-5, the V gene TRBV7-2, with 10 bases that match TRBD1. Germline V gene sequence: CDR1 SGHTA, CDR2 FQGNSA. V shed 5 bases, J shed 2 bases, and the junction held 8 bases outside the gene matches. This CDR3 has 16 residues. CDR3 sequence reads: CASSPATGGSQETQYF. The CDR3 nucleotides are TGTGCCAGCAGCCCCGCGACAGGGGGCTCTCAAGAGACCCAGTACTTC.

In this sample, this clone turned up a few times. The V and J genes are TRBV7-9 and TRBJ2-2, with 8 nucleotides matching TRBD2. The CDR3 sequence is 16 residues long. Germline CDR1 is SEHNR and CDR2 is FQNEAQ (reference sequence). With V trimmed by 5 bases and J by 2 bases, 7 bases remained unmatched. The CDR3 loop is CASSPPGGGNTGELFF. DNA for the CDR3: TGTGCCAGCAGCCCCCCCGGGGGGGGAAACACCGGGGAGCTGTTTTTT.

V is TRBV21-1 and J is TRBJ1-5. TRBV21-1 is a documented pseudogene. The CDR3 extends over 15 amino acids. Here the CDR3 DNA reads TGTGCCAGCAGAATAGCATTCTATAGCAATCAGCCCCAGCATTTT. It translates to CASRIAFYSNQPQHF.

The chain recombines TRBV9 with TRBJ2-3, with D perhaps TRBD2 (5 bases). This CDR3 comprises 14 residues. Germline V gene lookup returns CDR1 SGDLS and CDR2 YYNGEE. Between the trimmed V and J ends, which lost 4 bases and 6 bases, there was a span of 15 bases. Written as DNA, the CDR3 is TGTGCCAGCAGCTGGAGCGGCCTCGGGGATACGCAGTATTTT. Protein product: CASSWSGLGDTQYF.

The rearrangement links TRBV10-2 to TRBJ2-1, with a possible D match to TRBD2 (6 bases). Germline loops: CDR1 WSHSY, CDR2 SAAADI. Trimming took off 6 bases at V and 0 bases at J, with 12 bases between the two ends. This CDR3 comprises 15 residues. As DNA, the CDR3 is TGCGCCAGCAGGGCTGGGGACTCCTCCTACAATGAGCAGTTCTTC. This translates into CASRAGDSSYNEQFF.

CDR3 residues: CASSDSGTISFGYTF. In DNA form, the CDR3 reads TGTGCCAGCAGTGATTCCGGGACAATAAGTTTCGGCTACACCTTC. V and J are TRBV2 and TRBJ1-2, with D maybe TRBD1 (6 bases). Trimming stripped 3 bases from V and 8 bases from J, with 19 bases between. This CDR3 has 15 residues. Germline CDR1 reads SNHLY; CDR2 reads FYNNEI.

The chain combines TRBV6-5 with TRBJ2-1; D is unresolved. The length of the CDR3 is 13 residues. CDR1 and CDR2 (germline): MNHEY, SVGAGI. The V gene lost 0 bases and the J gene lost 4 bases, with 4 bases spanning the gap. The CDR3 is CASSYSAYNEQFF. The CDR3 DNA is TGTGCCAGCAGTTACTCGGCTTACAATGAGCAGTTCTTC.

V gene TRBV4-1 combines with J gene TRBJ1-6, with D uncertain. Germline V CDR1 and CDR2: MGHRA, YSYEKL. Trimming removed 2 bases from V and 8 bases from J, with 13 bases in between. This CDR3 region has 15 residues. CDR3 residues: CASSQQPRGDSPLHF. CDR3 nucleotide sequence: TGCGCCAGCAGCCAACAGCCCCGCGGGGATTCACCCCTCCACTTT.

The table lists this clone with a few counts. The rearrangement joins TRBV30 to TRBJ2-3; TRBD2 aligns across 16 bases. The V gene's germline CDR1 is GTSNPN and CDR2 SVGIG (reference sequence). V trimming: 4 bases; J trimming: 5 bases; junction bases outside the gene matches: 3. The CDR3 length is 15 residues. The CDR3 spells CAWIGTSGRGDTQYF. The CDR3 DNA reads TGTGCCTGGATCGGGACTAGCGGGAGGGGAGATACGCAGTATTTT.

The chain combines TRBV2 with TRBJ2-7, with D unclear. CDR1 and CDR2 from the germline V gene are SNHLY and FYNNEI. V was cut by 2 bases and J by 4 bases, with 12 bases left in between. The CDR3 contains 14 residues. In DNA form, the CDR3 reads TGTGCCAGCAGTGAATGGTACAGAGAATACGAGCAGTACTTC. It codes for CASSEWYREYEQYF.